This T cell receptor (beta chain) came from a study of T cell responses to AZD1222 COVID-19 vaccine. Germline CDR1 and CDR2: LGHDT and YNNKEL (reference sequence). The CDR3 sequence is 14 residues long. Trimming took 2 bases from V and 0 from J, leaving 7 bases between them. The assay was immunoSEQ multiplex PCR, and TCRdb's table has in-frame clones only and misses some. The sample contains 85,000 to 130,000 clones, about nine tenths of which appear only once. Here the sequenced sample was peripheral blood, taken on day 0 of AZD1222 vaccination. This TCR came from an adult in good health. The chain combines TRBV3-1 (or the pseudogene TRBV3-2) with TRBJ1-1; D remains unclear. CDR3 loop: CASSQSIMNTEAFF. In DNA, the CDR3 is TGTGCCAGCAGCCAAAGCATCATGAACACTGAAGCTTTCTTT.